This T cell receptor (beta chain) appears in the sequencing data of a study of T-cell reconstitution after alpha-beta-depleted transplantation in children. Unique molecular identifiers were incorporated during preparation of the TCRbeta library. A single record per CDR3 protein comes from TCRdb applying MiXCR to the PCR reads. In the table there are about a million distinct CDR3 sequences, under 30% of which are singletons. Worth noting for this clonotype: Its antigen is as yet unknown.

Overall study results and limits: Diversity of TCRbeta at day 60 was high in some patients, arising from surviving recipient T cells and thymic progenitors. T-cell counts and diversity at one year post-transplant came mainly from newly produced T cells. Reportedly, alpha-beta T cells present about two months post-transplant originated from several hundred expanded clones of graft origin.

This material consisted of PBMCs, mostly from graft donor cells, taken 360 days after TCRalphabeta/CD19-depleted stem cell transplant. The source of this sequence is a boy under three years old who had a stem cell transplant for SCID, so the T cells may come from the graft donor.

The CDR3 DNA reads TGCGCCAGCAGCTTGGTCGGCCGGGGCGACGAGCAGTACTTC. As protein: CASSLVGRGDEQYF. This sequence joins TRBV5-1 and TRBJ2-7, with D tentatively TRBD1 or TRBD2 (5 bases each). V lost 0 bases and J lost 5, with 12 bases in between. Looked up from germline, CDR1 is SGHRS and CDR2 is YFSETQ. The length of the CDR3 is 14 residues. The variable domain in full, completed from reference TRBV5-1 and TRBJ2-7, reads KAGVTQTPRYLIKTRGQQVTLSCSPISGHRSVSWYQQTPGQGLQFLFEYFSETQRNKGNFPGRFSGRQFSNSRSEMNVSTLELGDSALYLCASSLVGRGDEQYFGPGTRLTVT.